This T cell receptor (beta chain) was identified in a study of glioma-infiltrating T cells. Notes on the study in general: Tissue-blood divergence was below expectation in non-neoplastic patients, above in gliomas. Only very few CDR3 sequences appeared in both tissue and blood.

Germline loops: CDR1 MNHNS, CDR2 SASEGT. The CDR3 is made up of 15 amino acids. A note on this clonotype: The antigen remains undetermined. The junction and the germline gene differ at one end; a read error may be behind it.

The iRepertoire nested amplicon-rescue multiplex PCR amplified TCR alpha and beta CDR3s from RNA. Tissue mRNA or PBMC total RNA, about 90-400 ng, went into one-step reverse transcription and amplification. TCRdb fed the multiplex PCR reads into MiXCR, producing one record per CDR3 protein. The repertoire includes 150,000 to 200,000 distinct CDR3 sequences, more than 35% of them detected once, and around 5% sits in the top ten. Sequenced input: glioma tissue, nonneoplastic brain tissue, or PBMCs (not recorded which). The rearrangement joins TRBV6-1 to TRBJ2-7, with 10 bases matching TRBD1. The sequence was collected from a human donor with low-grade glioma or glioblastoma, undergoing nonglioma brain surgery, or in good health (not recorded which). This chain's CDR3 is CASSEATGGNYEKYF. The DNA for the CDR3 is TGCGCCAGCAGTGAAGCGACAGGGGGCAATTACGAGAAGTACTTC.